Below, 32 T cell receptor beta chains from the same sample are listed, as sequenced in a study of CD8+CD57+ T cells in acquired aplastic anemia. TCR beta VDJ and CDR3 profiles were obtained from a genomic DNA template. TCRdb redid the calling of the reads with MiXCR, one entry per CDR3 protein. The table has roughly 300,000 distinct CDR3 sequences, roughly half seen once. Sequencing input: sorted CD4+, CD8+, or CD8+CD57+ T cells (not recorded which) from PBMCs. Receptor source: a human donor with severe aplastic anemia or a healthy control (not recorded which).

The chain combines TRBV7-6 with TRBJ1-3; a possible D gene is TRBD1 (6 bases). Trimming stripped 4 bases from V and 2 bases from J, with 9 bases between. The CDR3 runs to 14 residues. The germline V gene has CDR1 SGHVS and CDR2 FNYEAQ. The CDR3 DNA sequence: TGTGCCAGCAGCTCAGGGGTGACTGGAAACACCATATATTTT. This sequence encodes CASSSGVTGNTIYF. Variable domain in full (rest from reference TRBV7-6 and TRBJ1-3): GAGVSQSPRYKVTKRGQDVALRCDPISGHVSLYWYRQALGQGPEFLTYFNYEAQQDKSGLPNDRFSAERPEGSISTLTIQRTEQRDSAMYRCASSSGVTGNTIYFGEGSWLTVV.

This chain links TRBV10-3 with TRBJ2-1, with 8 bases aligning to TRBD1. The CDR3 extends over 17 amino acids. The V gene end was trimmed by 2 bases and the J gene end by 0 bases; junction bases not matched to a gene: 6. CDR1 is ENHRY and CDR2 is SYGVKD in the germline V gene. The CDR3 DNA follows: TGTGCCATCAGTGAGCCGGGACAGGCGAGCTCCTACAATGAGCAGTTCTTC. Encoded protein: CAISEPGQASSYNEQFF.

Notes on this clonotype: Germline is not matched at one junction end, which may reflect a read error. The rearrangement joins TRBV10-3 to TRBJ2-2; no firm D call. Germline CDR1 reads ENHRY; CDR2 reads SYGVKD. This CDR3 comprises 12 residues. Here the CDR3 DNA reads TGTGCCAGCAGTAACTCCCACGGGGAGCTGTTTTTT. Its protein is CASSNSHGELFF.

A note on this clonotype: As the CDR3 is not closed by the conserved phenylalanine or tryptophan, this likely results from a read error. CDR3 DNA: TGTGCCAGCAGTGCCTGGGCGGGGGCGAGCTCCTACGAGCAGTACCTC. Translated: CASSAWAGASSYEQYL. The chain carries TRBV2 and TRBJ2-7, with TRBD2 as a possible D gene (7 bases). Germline assignment: CDR1 SNHLY and CDR2 FYNNEI. V was pared by 4 bases and J by 0 bases, with 16 bases between. The CDR3 runs to 16 residues.

This clonotype was found once. A much larger clone lies one base from this, so it may be a read error. CDR3: CASSGGGGGNQPQHF. The CDR3 DNA reads TGTGCCAGCAGCGGGGGGGGGGGGGGCAATCAGCCCCAGCATTTT. J is TRBJ1-5 and V is TRBV9; D is possibly TRBD1 (5 bases). The CDR3 runs 15 residues. Trimming removed 3 bases at V and 2 bases at J, with 12 bases between. The germline V gene has CDR1 SGDLS and CDR2 YYNGEE.

Concerning this clonotype itself: A much larger clone lies one base from this, so it may be a read error. V usage is TRBV15 and J usage is TRBJ2-7; 9 nucleotides line up with TRBD1. Trimming cost V 5 bases and J 6 bases; bases outside gene matches: 5. Germline V CDR1 and CDR2: LNHNV, YYDKDF (reference sequence). This CDR3 is built from 13 residues. The DNA for the CDR3 is TGTGCCACCAGCCCCGGGACAGGGCCCGAGCAGTACTTC. Its translation is CATSPGTGPEQYF.

The sample holds many counts of this clonotype. V is TRBV6-5 and J is TRBJ2-5, with 12 nucleotides matching TRBD2. Losses at the gene ends were 5 bases for V and 6 bases for J; bases not matched to a gene: 7. The germline CDR1 and CDR2 sequences are MNHEY and SVGAGI. The CDR3 has 15 residues. In nucleotides, the CDR3 is TGTGCCAGCAGTATACTAGCGGGGGGTAGAAAGACCCAGTACTTC. This codes for CASSILAGGRKTQYF.

The rearrangement uses TRBV2 and TRBJ2-3, with D tentatively TRBD1 or TRBD2 (5 bases each). Trimming cost V 3 bases and J 2 bases, with 9 bases left between them. Germline CDR1 and CDR2: SNHLY and FYNNEI. The CDR3 is 14 amino acids. This chain's CDR3 is CASSEAGATDTQYF. CDR3 sequence (DNA): TGTGCCAGCAGTGAGGCCGGGGCCACAGATACGCAGTATTTT.

CDR3 region: CASSNTGGISPLHF. CDR3 nucleotides: TGTGCCAGCAGCAATACAGGGGGTATTTCACCCCTCCACTTT. This rearrangement joins TRBV21-1 to TRBJ1-6; whether TRBD1, the table's D call, matches the DNA was not checked. TRBV21-1 is marked as a pseudogene. This CDR3 has 14 amino acids.

The chain carries TRBV10-3 and TRBJ2-5, with TRBD2 as a possible D gene (5 bases). Germline CDR1 and CDR2: ENHRY and SYGVKD. V was shortened by 7 bases and J by 5 bases, with 23 bases between the two germline ends. CDR3 length equals 16 residues. The CDR3 coding sequence is TGTGCCATCACCCAGGATCCGGTCTCCACGGGGGAGACCCAGTACTTC. Protein product: CAITQDPVSTGETQYF.

CDR3 DNA: TGTGCCAGCAGCGTAGGTCAGGGAGGGTATGGCTACACCTTC. Protein: CASSVGQGGYGYTF. The rearrangement links TRBV9 to TRBJ1-2, with TRBD1 as a possible D gene (5 bases). The V end lost 0 bases, the J end lost 5 bases, and 11 bases lay between the germline ends. Germline-derived CDR1 and CDR2 are SGDLS and YYNGEE. There are 14 residues in the CDR3.

This chain connects TRBV2 to TRBJ2-5; D is undetermined. V gave up 6 bases and J gave up 4 bases, with 15 bases separating them. CDR3 size: 14 residues. The germline gives CDR1 SNHLY, CDR2 FYNNEI. This CDR3 is CASSVGHLGETQYF. CDR3 coding DNA: TGTGCCAGCAGCGTTGGTCACCTGGGAGAGACCCAGTACTTC.

In this sample, this clonotype turned up many times. The rearrangement joins TRBV20-1 to TRBJ1-4, with 9 bases that match TRBD1. In germline, CDR1 is DFQATT, CDR2 SNEGSKA (reference sequence). Trimming removed 5 bases from V and 6 bases from J; junction bases left unmatched: 7. The CDR3 spans 14 residues. The CDR3: CSADLQGAHEKLFF. The CDR3 DNA reads as TGCAGTGCTGACCTACAGGGGGCGCATGAAAAACTGTTTTTT.

This clonotype was counted a few times. This rearrangement joins TRBV7-3 to TRBJ1-5; weak D call: TRBD1 (5 bases). Germline CDR1 and CDR2: SGHTA and FQGTGA. This CDR3 spans 14 amino acids. V was pared by 2 bases and J by 5 bases, with 10 bases between. The CDR3: CASSLGGRDQPQHF. The CDR3 DNA follows: TGTGCCAGCAGCTTAGGGGGGAGGGATCAGCCCCAGCATTTT. Drawing the rest from reference TRBV7-3 and TRBJ1-5, the complete variable domain is GAGVSQTPSNKVTEKGKYVELRCDPISGHTALYWYRQSLGQGPEFLIYFQGTGAADDSGLPNDRFFAVRPEGSVSTLKIQRTERGDSAVYLCASSLGGRDQPQHFGDGTRLSIL.

This clonotype has ten or more counts. The chain's CDR3 is CSAPTGKNTEAFF. The CDR3 bases are TGCAGTGCCCCGACAGGGAAGAACACTGAAGCTTTCTTT. The rearrangement joins TRBV20-1 to TRBJ1-1; 7 bases agree with TRBD1. The germline V gene encodes CDR1 DFQATT and CDR2 SNEGSKA (reference sequence). With V trimmed by 6 bases and J by 1 base, 5 bases remained unmatched. The CDR3 loop spans 13 amino acids.

In this sample, this clonotype turned up once. The V and J genes are TRBV11-2 and TRBJ1-2, with D unclear. V was cut by 5 bases and J by 0 bases, with 13 bases left in between. Germline V gene data show CDR1 as SGHAT and CDR2 as FQNNGV. There are 15 residues in the CDR3. The CDR3 is CASSHGGHSNYGYTF. The CDR3 bases are TGTGCCAGCAGCCATGGCGGCCACTCTAACTATGGCTACACCTTC.

This rearrangement joins TRBV20-1 to TRBJ2-7; the D is unclear. Germline V CDR1 and CDR2: DFQATT, SNEGSKA (reference sequence). The CDR3 has 11 residues. V gave up 4 bases and J gave up 2 bases, with 6 bases separating them. CDR3 coding DNA: TGCAGTGCTACACCCACCTACGAGCAGTACTTC. It translates to CSATPTYEQYF.

This chain uses TRBV24-1 with TRBJ2-5; D not certain. CDR1 is KGHDR and CDR2 is SFDVKD in the germline V gene. The CDR3 has 14 residues. V lost 3 bases and J lost 2, with 9 bases in between. DNA for the CDR3: TGTGCCACCAGTGATCCGGCTTCTCAAGAGACCCAGTACTTC. This codes for CATSDPASQETQYF.

This clonotype appeared many times. The chain recombines TRBV5-6 with TRBJ2-5; unclear D gene. The CDR3 has 17 amino acids. Per the germline V gene, CDR1 is SGHDT and CDR2 is YYEEEE. Between the trimmed V and J ends, which lost 1 base and 7 bases, there was a span of 23 bases. Here the CDR3 reads CASSLQVWAGIPPTQYF. DNA of the CDR3: TGTGCCAGCAGCTTGCAGGTTTGGGCCGGTATACCCCCGACCCAGTACTTC.

This clonotype was recorded at least ten times. The chain is built from TRBV5-1 and TRBJ2-3, with 12 nucleotides matching TRBD2. Germline CDR1 reads SGHRS; CDR2 reads YFSETQ. V lost 0 bases to trimming and J lost 2 bases; unmatched junction nucleotides: 1. CDR3 length: 16 residues. The CDR3 DNA is TGCGCCAGCAGCTTGGGGACTAGCGGGATCACAGATACGCAGTATTTT. Translating it yields CASSLGTSGITDTQYF.

The sample holds many counts of this clonotype. In DNA form, the CDR3 reads TGTGCCAGCAGCTTTGGCGGGGGGGAGTCAGATACGCAGTATTTT. It encodes CASSFGGGESDTQYF. V gene TRBV7-3 combines with J gene TRBJ2-3, with TRBD2 matching over 9 bases. V dropped 3 bases and J dropped 4; count of bases not matched to a gene: 5. The CDR3 extends over 15 amino acids. Germline CDR1 SGHTA, CDR2 FQGTGA.

The chain combines TRBV15 with TRBJ1-1, with 7 bases identical to TRBD1. Germline assignment: CDR1 LNHNV and CDR2 YYDKDF (reference sequence). V shed 3 bases and J 4 bases; nucleotides not matched to a gene: 5. There are 14 residues in the CDR3. The DNA for the CDR3 is TGTGCCACCAGCAGGGACGACAGGGTCACTGAAGCTTTCTTT. This encodes CATSRDDRVTEAFF.

The V gene is TRBV19, the J gene TRBJ2-7; D is perhaps TRBD2 (5 bases). CDR1 LNHDA and CDR2 SQIVND come from the germline V gene (reference sequence). The V end lost 10 bases, the J end lost 0 bases, and 16 bases lay between the germline ends. The CDR3 is made up of 14 amino acids. CDR3 coding DNA: TGTGCCACGCGGGTGGGAAGGAGCTCCTACGAGCAGTACTTC. This sequence encodes CATRVGRSSYEQYF.

This clonotype was seen a handful of times. The CDR3 region has the DNA TGTGCCAGCAGCTTAACCGGGACAGTTCACGAGCAGTACTTC. It translates to CASSLTGTVHEQYF. The gene calls are TRBV7-6 and TRBJ2-7; 7 bases are shared with TRBD1. The V segment lost 2 bases and the J segment 5 bases; nucleotides outside the gene matches: 6. This CDR3 contains 14 residues. CDR1 and CDR2 (germline): SGHVS, FNYEAQ.

This clonotype was found many times. DNA of the CDR3: TGTGCCAGCAGCGTAGGGGGGCGAAATGAAAAACTGTTTTTT. Protein sequence: CASSVGGRNEKLFF. The chain couples TRBV9 to TRBJ1-4; D is possibly TRBD1 (6 bases). The CDR3 has 14 amino acids. Germline values: CDR1 SGDLS, CDR2 YYNGEE. With 0 bases removed from V and 5 bases from J, the gap between germline ends came to 8 bases.

The chain combines TRBV5-1 with TRBJ1-4; possible D gene TRBD1, 5 bases. Between the trimmed V and J ends, which lost 0 bases and 7 bases, there was a span of 16 bases. Germline V gene sequence: CDR1 SGHRS, CDR2 YFSETQ. This CDR3 has 16 amino acids. The CDR3 reads CASSLEGRGDPEKLFF. For the CDR3, the DNA is TGCGCCAGCAGCTTGGAAGGACGGGGCGATCCTGAAAAACTGTTTTTT.

The table lists this clonotype with many counts. The gene calls are TRBV10-3 and TRBJ2-5; D possibly matches TRBD1 or TRBD2 (6 bases each). Germline V gene lookup returns CDR1 ENHRY and CDR2 SYGVKD. V lost 6 bases to trimming and J lost 5 bases, with 16 bases between them. This CDR3 spans 14 amino acids. For the CDR3, the DNA is TGTGCCATCAGGGACAGTGGACGGGGGGAGACCCAGTACTTC. Its translation: CAIRDSGRGETQYF.

This clonotype was detected only once. The rearrangement uses TRBV6-5 and TRBJ1-5; D uncertain. V lost 7 bases and J 4 bases, leaving 8 bases between the germline ends. There are 12 residues in the CDR3. Germline CDR1 reads MNHEY; CDR2 reads SVGAGI. The CDR3 bases are TGTGCCAGCAATCAGCGGAATCAGCCCCAGCATTTT. Translating it yields CASNQRNQPQHF.

The genes are TRBV9 and TRBJ2-1; 14 bases match TRBD2. The ends lost 3 bases at V and 9 bases at J; junction bases unmatched: 8. Germline V lookup: CDR1 SGDLS, CDR2 YYNGEE. The CDR3 spans 16 residues. The chain's CDR3 is CASSAGTSGRNGEQFF. The DNA of the CDR3 is TGTGCCAGCAGCGCAGGGACTAGCGGGAGAAATGGTGAGCAGTTCTTC.

DNA of the CDR3: TGTGCCAGTAGTAGAGACTGGGGGACCGGTAGCAATCAGCCCCAGCATTTT. It encodes CASSRDWGTGSNQPQHF. The chain uses TRBV19 and TRBJ1-5, with D tentatively TRBD1 (5 bases). The CDR3 contains 17 residues. Germline loops: CDR1 LNHDA, CDR2 SQIVND (reference sequence). The V end lost 4 bases, the J end lost 0 bases, and 16 bases lay between the germline ends. Full variable domain (missing parts from reference TRBV19 and TRBJ1-5): DGGITQSPKYLFRKEGQNVTLSCEQNLNHDAMYWYRQDPGQGLRLIYYSQIVNDFQKGDIAEGYSVSREKKESFPLTVTSAQKNPTAFYLCASSRDWGTGSNQPQHFGDGTRLSIL.

This clonotype has a single count. The CDR3 end shows no conserved phenylalanine or tryptophan, and so a read error is likely. This chain connects TRBV27 to TRBJ2-3, with D possibly called TRBD1 or TRBD2 (6 bases each). Deletions cut 5 bases from V and 4 bases from J, with 22 bases between. The CDR3 has 17 amino acids. Germline lookup yields CDR1 MNHEY and CDR2 SMNVEV (reference sequence). CDR3 nucleotide sequence: TGTGCCAGCAGTCCTCCCCTTGGGCGGGACATCTCAGATACGCAGTATCTT. Its translation is CASSPPLGRDISDTQYL.

This clonotype was recorded many times. CDR3 residues: CASSYFKGKSPLHF. The CDR3 nucleotides read TGTGCCAGCAGTTACTTTAAGGGGAAATCACCCCTCCACTTT. The rearrangement links TRBV6-5 to TRBJ1-6; D may be TRBD1 (5 bases). Germline V gives CDR1 MNHEY, CDR2 SVGAGI. V was trimmed by 1 base and J by 10 bases, leaving 11 bases between them. The CDR3 loop spans 14 amino acids.